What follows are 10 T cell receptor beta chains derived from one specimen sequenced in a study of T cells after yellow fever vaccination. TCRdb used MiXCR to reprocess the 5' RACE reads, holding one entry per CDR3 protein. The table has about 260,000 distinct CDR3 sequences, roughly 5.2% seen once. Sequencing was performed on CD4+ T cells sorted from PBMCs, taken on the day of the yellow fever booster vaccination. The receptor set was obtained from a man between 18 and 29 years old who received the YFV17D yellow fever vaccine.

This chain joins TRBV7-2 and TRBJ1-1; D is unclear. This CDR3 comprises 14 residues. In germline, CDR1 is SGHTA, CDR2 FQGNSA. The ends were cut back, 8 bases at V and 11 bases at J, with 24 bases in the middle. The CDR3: CASCLQLEDPRAFF. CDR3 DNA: TGTGCCAGCTGCCTACAGCTTGAAGACCCTCGTGCTTTCTTT. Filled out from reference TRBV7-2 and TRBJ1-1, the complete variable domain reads GAGVSQSPSNKVTEKGKDVELRCDPISGHTALYWYRQSLGQGLEFLIYFQGNSAPDKSGLPSDRFSAERTGGSVSTLTIQRTQQEDSAVYLCASCLQLEDPRAFFGQGTRLTVV.

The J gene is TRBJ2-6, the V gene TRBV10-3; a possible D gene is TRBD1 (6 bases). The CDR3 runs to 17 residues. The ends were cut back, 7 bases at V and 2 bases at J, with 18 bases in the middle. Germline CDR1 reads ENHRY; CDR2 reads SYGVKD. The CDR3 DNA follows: TGTGCCATCACAAACGACAGGCAAGAGGCTGGGGCCAACGTCCTGACTTTC. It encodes CAITNDRQEAGANVLTF.

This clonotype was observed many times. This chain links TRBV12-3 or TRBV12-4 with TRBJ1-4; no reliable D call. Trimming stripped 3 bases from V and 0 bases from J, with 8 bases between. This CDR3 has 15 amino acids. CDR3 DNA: TGTGCCAGCAGTTTCTACGGTGCAACTAATGAAAAACTGTTTTTT. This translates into CASSFYGATNEKLFF.

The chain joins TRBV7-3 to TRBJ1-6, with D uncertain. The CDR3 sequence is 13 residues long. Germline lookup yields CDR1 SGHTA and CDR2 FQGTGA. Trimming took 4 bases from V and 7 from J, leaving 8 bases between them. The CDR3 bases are TGTGCCAGCAGCTATACACGGAATTCACCCCTCCACTTT. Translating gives CASSYTRNSPLHF.

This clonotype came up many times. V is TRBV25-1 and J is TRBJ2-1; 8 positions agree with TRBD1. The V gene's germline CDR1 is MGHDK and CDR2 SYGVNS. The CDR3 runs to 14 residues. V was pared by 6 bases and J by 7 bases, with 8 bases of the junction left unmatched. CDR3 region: CASSRTGRWNEQFF. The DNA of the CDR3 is TGTGCCAGCAGCCGGACAGGGCGGTGGAATGAGCAGTTCTTC.

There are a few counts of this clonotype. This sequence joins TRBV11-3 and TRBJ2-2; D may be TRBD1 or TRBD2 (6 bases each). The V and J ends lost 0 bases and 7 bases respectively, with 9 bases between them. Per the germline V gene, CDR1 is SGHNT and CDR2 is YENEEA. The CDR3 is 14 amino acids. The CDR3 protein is CASSLEGGYGELFF. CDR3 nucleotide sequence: TGTGCCAGCAGCTTAGAAGGGGGGTACGGGGAGCTGTTTTTT.

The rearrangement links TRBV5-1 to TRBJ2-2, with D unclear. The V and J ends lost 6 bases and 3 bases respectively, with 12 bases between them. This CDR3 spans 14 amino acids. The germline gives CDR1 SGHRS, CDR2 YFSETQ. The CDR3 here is CASIPGRDTGELFF. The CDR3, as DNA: TGCGCCAGCATTCCGGGTCGGGACACCGGGGAGCTGTTTTTT. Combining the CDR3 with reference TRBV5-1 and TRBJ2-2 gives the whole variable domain KAGVTQTPRYLIKTRGQQVTLSCSPISGHRSVSWYQQTPGQGLQFLFEYFSETQRNKGNFPGRFSGRQFSNSRSEMNVSTLELGDSALYLCASIPGRDTGELFFGEGSRLTVL.

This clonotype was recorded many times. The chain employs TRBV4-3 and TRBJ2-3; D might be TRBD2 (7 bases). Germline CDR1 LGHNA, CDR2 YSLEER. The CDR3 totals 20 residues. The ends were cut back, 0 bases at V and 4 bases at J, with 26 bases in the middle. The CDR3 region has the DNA TGCGCCAGCAGCCAAGATCGGGCGTTTCATGAGGGGGGGCAGTCAGATACGCAGTATTTT. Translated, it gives CASSQDRAFHEGGQSDTQYF.

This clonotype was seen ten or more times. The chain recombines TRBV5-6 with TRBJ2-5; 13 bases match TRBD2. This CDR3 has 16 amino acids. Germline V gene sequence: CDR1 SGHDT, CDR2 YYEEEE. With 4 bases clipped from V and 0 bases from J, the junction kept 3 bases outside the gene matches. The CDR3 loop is CASSLGLAGYQETQYF. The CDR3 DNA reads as TGTGCCAGCAGCCTGGGACTAGCGGGGTACCAAGAGACCCAGTACTTC.

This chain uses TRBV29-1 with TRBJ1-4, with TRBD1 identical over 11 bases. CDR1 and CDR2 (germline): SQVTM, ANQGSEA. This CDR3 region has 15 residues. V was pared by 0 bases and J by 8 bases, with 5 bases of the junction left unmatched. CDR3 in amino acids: CSVEDSDRGREKLFF. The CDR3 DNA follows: TGCAGCGTTGAAGATTCGGACAGGGGGCGGGAAAAACTGTTTTTT.